Listed below are T cell receptor beta chains from one sample, sequenced in a study of cytomegalovirus exposure and HLA in healthy donors. Profiling relied on immunoSEQ multiplex PCR, and the TCRdb table lists in-frame clones only, not all of them. The table lists more than 150,000 clones, roughly nine tenths of them singletons, with roughly 0.23% in the top ten. The sample was PBMCs. Every receptor here comes from a girl under two years old in good health and CMV-seronegative. CDR3s include the opening cysteine and the closing phenylalanine or tryptophan. The D gene is left open where the match is weak. Size tells how often a clone was seen (once, few, many) or the class of an expanded clone, and some rows leave it out.

d_call	j_call	clone_size	cdr3_length	v_call	cdr3_aa	cdr3_nt
TRBD2	TRBJ2-1	.	16	TRBV7-8	CASSAGLAGALNEQFF	TGTGCCAGCAGCGCGGGACTAGCGGGAGCATTAAATGAGCAGTTCTTC
TRBD1	TRBJ2-7	.	12	TRBV6-6	CASSPQGSEQYF	TGTGCCAGCAGCCCACAGGGGAGTGAGCAGTACTTC
TRBD2	TRBJ2-3	once	15	TRBV9	CASSVGAGGPDTQYF	TGTGCCAGCAGCGTTGGGGCGGGGGGGCCAGATACGCAGTATTTT
.	TRBJ1-3	.	14	TRBV19	CASSMEVNRNTIYF	TGTGCCAGTAGTATGGAGGTGAACAGAAACACCATATATTTT
TRBD1	TRBJ1-2	.	13	TRBV14	CASSLRRGHGYTF	TGTGCCAGCAGCTTAAGGAGGGGGCACGGCTACACCTTC
.	TRBJ2-4	.	14	TRBV6-5	CASRGVLAKNIQYF	TGTGCCTCCAGGGGAGTTCTAGCCAAAAACATTCAGTACTTC
.	TRBJ2-7	.	14	TRBV27	CASSFTASSYEQYF	TGTGCCAGCAGTTTTACAGCCAGCTCCTACGAGCAGTACTTC
TRBD2	TRBJ2-7	.	19	TRBV5-1	CASSLGWASGGESSYEQYF	TGCGCCAGCAGCTTGGGATGGGCTAGCGGGGGGGAAAGCTCCTACGAGCAGTACTTC
TRBD2	TRBJ2-5	.	14	TRBV5-1	CASSAGLGKETQYF	TGCGCCAGCAGCGCCGGACTAGGAAAAGAGACCCAGTACTTC
.	TRBJ2-2	.	15	TRBV11-2	CASSFSGSNTGELFF	TGTGCCAGCAGCTTTAGCGGTTCGAACACCGGGGAGCTGTTTTTT
TRBD2	TRBJ2-3	.	16	TRBV4-2	CASSQASGRAPDTQYF	TGTGCCAGCAGCCAAGCTAGCGGGAGGGCTCCAGATACGCAGTATTTT
.	TRBJ1-2	.	16	TRBV27	CASSPSTGPVDYGYTF	TGTGCCAGCAGTCCGTCAACAGGGCCCGTTGACTATGGCTACACCTTC
.	TRBJ2-1	.	15	TRBV4-1	CASSQERQANNEQFF	TGCGCCAGCAGCCAAGAGCGTCAGGCCAACAATGAGCAGTTCTTC
.	TRBJ1-1	.	14	TRBV7-2	CASSSQVSNTEAFF	TGTGCCAGCAGCTCGCAGGTGTCGAACACTGAAGCTTTCTTT
TRBD2	TRBJ2-1	once	15	TRBV5-4	CASSYGLSGGNEQFF	TGTGCCAGCAGCTATGGACTATCGGGGGGCAATGAGCAGTTCTTC
TRBD1	TRBJ2-7	.	14	TRBV7-4	CAPDRDRLTYEQYF	TGTGCCCCTGACCGGGACAGGTTAACCTACGAGCAGTACTTC
.	TRBJ2-3	.	12	TRBV7-3	CASSSSGNTQYF	TGTGCCAGCAGCTCTTCGGGGAATACGCAGTATTTT
TRBD1	TRBJ1-1	.	15	TRBV10-3	CAIRVSTGGSTEAFF	TGTGCCATCAGAGTTTCGACAGGGGGTAGCACTGAAGCTTTCTTT
TRBD2	TRBJ2-7	once	15	TRBV4-3	CASSQDLAGGYEQYF	TGCGCCAGCAGCCAGGACCTAGCGGGAGGCTACGAGCAGTACTTC
.	TRBJ1-1	.	15	TRBV5-1	CASSLGGGWNTEAFF	TGCGCCAGCAGCTTGGGCGGAGGATGGAACACTGAAGCTTTCTTT
TRBD2	TRBJ2-1	.	15	TRBV6-6	CASSYRAGRAAEQFF	TGTGCCAGCAGTTACAGGGCAGGGAGGGCGGCGGAGCAGTTCTTC
.	TRBJ1-1	.	14	TRBV30	CAWSPTRSNTEAFF	TGTGCCTGGAGTCCGACCAGGTCGAACACTGAAGCTTTCTTT
.	TRBJ1-4	.	15	TRBV25-1	CASSDLYREEEKLFF	TGTGCCAGCAGTGATCTGTACAGGGAAGAGGAAAAACTGTTTTTT
TRBD1	TRBJ1-3	.	17	TRBV7-8	CASSLTGAPNPGNTIYF	TGTGCCAGCAGCTTGACAGGGGCGCCGAACCCAGGAAACACCATATATTTT